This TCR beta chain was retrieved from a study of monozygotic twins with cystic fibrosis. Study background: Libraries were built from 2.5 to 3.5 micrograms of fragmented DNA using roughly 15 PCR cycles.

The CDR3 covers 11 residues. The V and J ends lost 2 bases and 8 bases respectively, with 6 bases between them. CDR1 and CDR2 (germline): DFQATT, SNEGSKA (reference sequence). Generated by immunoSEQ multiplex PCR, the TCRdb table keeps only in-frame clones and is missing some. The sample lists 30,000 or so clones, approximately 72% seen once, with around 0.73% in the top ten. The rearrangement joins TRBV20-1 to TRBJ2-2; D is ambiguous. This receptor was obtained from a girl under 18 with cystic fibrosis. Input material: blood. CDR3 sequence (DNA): TGCAGTGCTAGAAAAGGAGGGGAGCTGTTTTTT. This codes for CSARKGGELFF.